The clone carrying this T cell receptor (beta chain) is a singleton in its sample. Its antigen is currently unknown. This entry belongs to a study of cytomegalovirus exposure and HLA in healthy donors. Study-wide results and limits: Earlier findings revealed that most TCR beta V segments proved productive either about 90% or about 30% of the time. The study carried out a later analysis of TCR beta sequences. It associated some 17,000 of them with specific HLA alleles at a false discovery rate of 0.05.

A multiplex PCR was run with 60 Vbeta primers and 13 Jbeta primers. Sequencing used immunoSEQ multiplex PCR; TCRdb keeps in-frame clones, though not all of them. In the table there are 140,000 to 150,000 clones, around 80% of which are singletons. The CDR3 spans 17 residues. Losses at the gene ends were 4 bases for V and 6 bases for J; bases not matched to a gene: 17. Germline loops: CDR1 SGHRS, CDR2 YFSETQ. V gene TRBV5-1 combines with J gene TRBJ2-7; 9 positions match TRBD1. This TCR came from a female donor in good health and CMV-seronegative. Specimen: PBMCs. CDR3 loop: CASSPIFLTGQGGEQYF. CDR3 bases: TGCGCCAGCAGCCCAATATTTCTAACGGGACAGGGAGGCGAGCAGTACTTC.